This TCR beta chain was found in a study of shared clonotypes between healthy human individuals. Findings and limits, study-wide: A generally larger estimated richness was seen in naive subsets than in memory subsets.

Germline assignment: CDR1 SGHRS and CDR2 YFSETQ. The CDR3 totals 15 residues. V was pared by 4 bases and J by 4 bases, with 9 bases of the junction left unmatched. At a deep level, the assay was run. Data came from immunoSEQ multiplex PCR; TCRdb stores just in-frame clones and leaves some out. Of 2 million to 2.5 million clones listed, about nine tenths are singletons. On this clone: Its matching antigen is unknown.

Input material: naive CD4+ T cells from PBMCs. Noted subset: CD45RA+ positively selected. The clonotype originates from a young man in good health. Some clones in this sample may be carry-over from other donors' samples. V usage is TRBV5-1 and J usage is TRBJ2-5; 8 bases map to TRBD1. The CDR3 sequence: CASSELTGARETQYF. Here the CDR3 DNA reads TGCGCCAGCAGCGAACTGACAGGGGCGAGAGAGACCCAGTACTTC. Drawing the rest from reference TRBV5-1 and TRBJ2-5, the complete variable domain is KAGVTQTPRYLIKTRGQQVTLSCSPISGHRSVSWYQQTPGQGLQFLFEYFSETQRNKGNFPGRFSGRQFSNSRSEMNVSTLELGDSALYLCASSELTGARETQYFGPGTRLLVL.